The sequence of this T cell receptor beta chain was determined in a study of technical replicates of blood from four donors. Trimming pared 6 bases from V and 3 bases from J, leaving 5 bases between. CDR3 length: 11 residues. Germline V gives CDR1 MDHEN, CDR2 SYDVKM. Profiling relied on immunoSEQ multiplex PCR, and the TCRdb table lists in-frame clones only, not all of them. The sample records roughly 72,000 clones, around 96% being singletons. The sequencing input was T cells isolated from PBMCs. This receptor was taken from a human donor in good health. J is TRBJ1-1 and V is TRBV28, with unresolved D. CDR3 amino acids: CASSGYTEAFF. The CDR3 nucleotides are TGTGCCAGCAGCGGTTACACTGAAGCTTTCTTT.